The next 26 T cell receptor beta chains were all read from a single sample in a study of blood T cell repertoires in COVID-19. Libraries were prepared by immunoSEQ multiplex PCR; TCRdb keeps only in-frame clonotypes and omits some of them. The profile shows about 89,000 clones, 70% to 80% of them singletons. The material sequenced was peripheral blood. The source is a human donor in a cohort sampled during active COVID-19.

The chain is built from TRBV25-1 and TRBJ2-4, with D possibly being TRBD1 (6 bases). V was pared by 4 bases and J by 5 bases, with 9 bases between. The germline V gene encodes CDR1 MGHDK and CDR2 SYGVNS. The CDR3 length is 13 residues. CDR3 region: CASSGHRENIQYF. The CDR3 region has the DNA TGTGCCAGCAGTGGGCACAGGGAAAACATTCAGTACTTC. The full variable domain, in which reference TRBV25-1 and TRBJ2-4 provide the parts outside the CDR3, is EADIYQTPRYLVIGTGKKITLECSQTMGHDKMYWYQQDPGMELHLIHYSYGVNSTEKGDLSSESTVSRIRTEHFPLTLESARPSHTSQYLCASSGHRENIQYFGAGTRLSVL.

This sequence joins TRBV7-9 and TRBJ1-3, with D possibly matching TRBD1 (5 bases). CDR1 and CDR2 (germline): SEHNR, FQNEAQ (reference sequence). CDR3 length: 12 residues. Trimming stripped 8 bases from V and 3 bases from J, with 8 bases between. In DNA, the CDR3 is TGTGCCAGCCCGGGGGTTGGAAACACCATATATTTT. Translation gives CASPGVGNTIYF.

This chain links TRBV7-9 with TRBJ1-1; D gene unclear. From germline, CDR1 is SEHNR and CDR2 FQNEAQ (reference sequence). This CDR3 is 14 amino acids long. V was trimmed by 1 base and J by 2 bases, leaving 8 bases between them. DNA of the CDR3: TGTGCCAGCAGCTTAGGTGGCACCAACACTGAAGCTTTCTTT. Protein: CASSLGGTNTEAFF.

V usage is TRBV6-5 and J usage is TRBJ1-1; 11 bases agree with TRBD1. The V gene end was trimmed by 5 bases and the J gene end by 5 bases; junction bases not matched to a gene: 7. Germline CDR1 is MNHEY and CDR2 is SVGAGI. This CDR3 is 15 amino acids long. The CDR3 DNA is TGTGCCAGCAGTATTGGACAGGGGGCGCGGACTGAAGCTTTCTTT. This translates into CASSIGQGARTEAFF.

The chain couples TRBV18 to TRBJ2-5, with D maybe TRBD1 (6 bases). The V and J ends lost 5 bases and 5 bases respectively, with 12 bases between them. The CDR3 loop spans 13 amino acids. CDR1 is KGHSH and CDR2 is LQKENI in the germline V gene. The CDR3 DNA sequence: TGTGCCAGCTCATCGGGACAAAAGGAGACCCAGTACTTC. It translates to CASSSGQKETQYF.

This clone has just one count. The genes are TRBV6-1 and TRBJ1-5, with D perhaps matching TRBD1 (6 bases). Germline loops: CDR1 MNHNS, CDR2 SASEGT. The CDR3 totals 13 residues. V lost 7 bases and J lost 3, with 10 bases in between. CDR3 nucleotides: TGTGCCAGCACAGGACAGAACAATCAGCCCCAGCATTTT. Its translation is CASTGQNNQPQHF.

V usage is TRBV19 and J usage is TRBJ2-2, with 10 bases matching TRBD2. Germline CDR1 and CDR2: LNHDA and SQIVND (reference sequence). The CDR3 is 15 amino acids. The V segment lost 3 bases and the J segment 6 bases; nucleotides outside the gene matches: 4. The CDR3 nucleotides read TGTGCCAGTAGTATCCGGAGCGGGAGGGCCGGGGAGCTGTTTTTT. It specifies CASSIRSGRAGELFF.

The rearrangement links TRBV18 to TRBJ2-2; 8 bases agree with TRBD1. Looked up from germline, CDR1 is KGHSH and CDR2 is LQKENI. This CDR3 is 17 amino acids long. Trimming at V came to 0 bases and at J to 3 bases, leaving 6 bases not matched to a gene. CDR3: CASSPPGTGGHTGELFF. DNA of the CDR3: TGTGCCAGCTCACCACCTGGTACAGGGGGGCACACCGGGGAGCTGTTTTTT. The full variable domain, completed using reference TRBV18 and TRBJ2-2, is NAGVMQNPRHLVRRRGQEARLRCSPMKGHSHVYWYRQLPEEGLKFMVYLQKENIIDESGMPKERFSAEFPKEGPSILRIQQVVRGDSAAYFCASSPPGTGGHTGELFFGEGSRLTVL.

The chain employs TRBV28 and TRBJ2-7, with 8 bases that match TRBD2. The germline CDR1 and CDR2 sequences are MDHEN and SYDVKM. Losses at the gene ends were 6 bases for V and 0 bases for J; bases not matched to a gene: 7. The length of the CDR3 is 15 residues. CDR3 protein: CASRGASGFSYEQYF. CDR3 coding DNA: TGTGCCAGCAGGGGGGCTAGCGGGTTCTCCTACGAGCAGTACTTC.

The gene calls are TRBV2 and TRBJ2-1; 13 bases line up with TRBD2. From germline, CDR1 is SNHLY and CDR2 FYNNEI. V trimming: 4 bases; J trimming: 5 bases; junction bases outside the gene matches: 5. CDR3 length: 16 residues. The CDR3 DNA is TGTGCCAGCAGTGTCCAGACTAGCGGGGGGAACAATGAGCAGTTCTTC. The encoded protein is CASSVQTSGGNNEQFF.

The CDR3 coding sequence is TGCGCCAGCAGCTTGGGGAACCGGCTAGCGGGAGTTGAGACCCAGTACTTC. Its translation: CASSLGNRLAGVETQYF. The rearrangement uses TRBV5-1 and TRBJ2-5; 10 bases align to TRBD2. The CDR3 spans 17 residues. CDR1 and CDR2 from the germline V gene are SGHRS and YFSETQ. Unmatched junction bases numbered 10, after V lost 0 bases and J lost 5 bases. Combining the CDR3 with reference TRBV5-1 and TRBJ2-5 gives the whole variable domain KAGVTQTPRYLIKTRGQQVTLSCSPISGHRSVSWYQQTPGQGLQFLFEYFSETQRNKGNFPGRFSGRQFSNSRSEMNVSTLELGDSALYLCASSLGNRLAGVETQYFGPGTRLLVL.

This clone was observed a handful of times. This chain links TRBV30 with TRBJ1-5; weak D call: TRBD1 (6 bases). Germline CDR1 reads GTSNPN; CDR2 reads SVGIG (reference sequence). CDR3 length: 14 residues. Between the trimmed V and J ends, which lost 0 bases and 3 bases, there was a span of 9 bases. The CDR3 bases are TGTGCCTGGAGTGTAGGGACACTCAATCAGCCCCAGCATTTT. Translating it yields CAWSVGTLNQPQHF.

The chain links TRBV25-1 to TRBJ2-7; D is unclear. The CDR3 runs 12 residues. Germline values: CDR1 MGHDK, CDR2 SYGVNS. V dropped 4 bases and J dropped 2 bases, with 6 bases sitting between them. Here the CDR3 reads CASSVQTYEQYF. Here the CDR3 DNA reads TGTGCCAGCAGTGTCCAGACCTACGAGCAGTACTTC.

Notes on this clone: At one end, the junction sequence differs from germline, possibly due to a read error. The chain carries TRBV28 and TRBJ2-7; TRBD1 matches at 9 bases. CDR3 length: 15 residues. Germline lookup yields CDR1 MDHEN and CDR2 SYDVKM. The CDR3 loop is CASSSRQGVRITTGF. The CDR3 DNA is TGTGCCAGCAGTTCGAGACAGGGGGTTCGGATAACAACGGGCTTC.

This clone has just one count. The chain links TRBV5-1 to TRBJ2-7; 8 bases align to TRBD1. The CDR3 consists of 18 residues. With V trimmed by 5 bases and J by 0 bases, 16 bases remained unmatched. Per germline, CDR1 SGHRS and CDR2 YFSETQ. CDR3 amino acids: CASRSTGGPDRPSYEQYF. The CDR3 DNA follows: TGCGCCAGCAGATCCACAGGGGGTCCGGACCGACCCTCCTACGAGCAGTACTTC.

The V call is TRBV2, the J call TRBJ1-2; TRBD1 matches 8 bases. The CDR3 has 12 amino acids. Germline V lookup: CDR1 SNHLY, CDR2 FYNNEI. The V gene end was trimmed by 6 bases and the J gene end by 13 bases; junction bases not matched to a gene: 10. CDR3 residues: CASRGGQGTPTF. The CDR3 DNA is TGTGCCAGCAGGGGCGGACAGGGAACCCCCACCTTC.

V is TRBV28 and J is TRBJ2-3, with 7 bases fitting TRBD2. The ends lost 8 bases at V and 0 bases at J; junction bases unmatched: 8. CDR1 is MDHEN, CDR2 SYDVKM, per germline. This CDR3 region has 15 residues. Here the CDR3 DNA reads TGTGCCAGCGGGGGGGTCCCTCCTAGCACAGATACGCAGTATTTT. It translates to CASGGVPPSTDTQYF.

J is TRBJ1-2 and V is TRBV28; unclear D gene. CDR1 and CDR2 (germline): MDHEN, SYDVKM. The CDR3 has 12 residues. Trimming shortened V by 5 bases and J by 4 bases, and 8 bases separated the two germline ends. The CDR3 spells CASSRTGYGYTF. CDR3 in DNA: TGTGCCAGCAGTCGAACTGGCTATGGCTACACCTTC.

This chain links TRBV23-1 with TRBJ1-2, with D possibly matching TRBD1 (5 bases). TRBV23-1 is an ORF; its function is uncertain. The CDR3 contains 13 residues. V was clipped by 0 bases and J by 5 bases, with 7 bases between them. The CDR3 sequence: CASSQSGRYGYTF. Written as DNA, the CDR3 is TGCGCCAGCAGTCAATCGGGGCGGTATGGCTACACCTTC.

The V and J genes are TRBV7-8 and TRBJ2-7; tentatively, D is TRBD2 (5 bases). From germline, CDR1 is SGHVS and CDR2 FQNEAQ. The CDR3 runs to 15 residues. Trimming pared 4 bases from V and 0 bases from J, leaving 13 bases between. As DNA, the CDR3 is TGTGCCAGCAGCTCTAGGGTGGGGAGCTCCTACGAGCAGTACTTC. As protein: CASSSRVGSSYEQYF.

This clone has just one count. The V call is TRBV28, the J call TRBJ2-3, with 11 bases fitting TRBD2. Per germline, CDR1 MDHEN and CDR2 SYDVKM. The V segment lost 3 bases and the J segment 2 bases; nucleotides outside the gene matches: 10. This CDR3 region has 18 residues. CDR3 region: CASSFPSTTSGTTDTQYF. In DNA, the CDR3 is TGTGCCAGCAGTTTCCCGTCAACGACTAGCGGGACCACAGATACGCAGTATTTT.

The chain joins TRBV7-9 to TRBJ2-7, with 10 bases fitting TRBD2. Germline CDR1 is SEHNR and CDR2 is FQNEAQ (reference sequence). This CDR3 comprises 14 residues. The V segment lost 3 bases and the J segment 3 bases; nucleotides outside the gene matches: 2. The CDR3 loop reads CASSLGLANYEQYF. In DNA form, the CDR3 reads TGTGCCAGCAGCTTGGGACTAGCGAACTACGAGCAGTACTTC.

This clone was observed a handful of times. The genes are TRBV15 and TRBJ2-6, with D possibly TRBD1 on 5 matching bases. CDR1 and CDR2 from the germline V gene are LNHNV and YYDKDF (reference sequence). This CDR3 is built from 17 residues. V shed 5 bases and J shed 2 bases, with 16 bases lying between them. The CDR3 here is CATSREVRVTGANVLTF. For the CDR3, the DNA is TGTGCCACCAGCCGCGAAGTCAGGGTTACTGGGGCCAACGTCCTGACTTTC.

V and J are TRBV13 and TRBJ1-6; tentative D call: TRBD1 (6 bases). The CDR3 sequence is 16 residues long. Germline V lookup: CDR1 PRHDT, CDR2 FYEKMQ (reference sequence). The V gene lost 2 bases and the J gene lost 12 bases, with 20 bases spanning the gap. CDR3: CASSLSALGAQVPLHF. CDR3 sequence (DNA): TGTGCCAGCAGCTTATCCGCGTTGGGGGCCCAGGTACCCCTCCACTTT.

This sequence joins TRBV7-2 and TRBJ2-3; D is possibly TRBD2 (6 bases). The CDR3 sequence is 13 residues long. From germline, CDR1 is SGHTA and CDR2 FQGNSA. Trimming shortened V by 0 bases and J by 10 bases, and 11 bases separated the two germline ends. CDR3 nucleotides: TGTGCCAGCAGCTTAGCGGTTTGGGAGGCGCAGTATTTT. It is translated as CASSLAVWEAQYF.

V is TRBV4-2 and J is TRBJ2-2; TRBD2 matches at 7 bases. In germline, CDR1 is LGHNA, CDR2 YNFKEQ. V dropped 4 bases and J dropped 3; count of bases not matched to a gene: 8. This CDR3 comprises 16 residues. The CDR3 DNA is TGTGCCAGCAGCCCCGCAGCGGGAACGGACACCGGGGAGCTGTTTTTT. Its protein product is CASSPAAGTDTGELFF.